The 5 T cell receptor beta chains reported below all come from one sample, sequenced in a study of blood T cell repertoires in COVID-19. Profiling relied on immunoSEQ multiplex PCR, and the TCRdb table lists in-frame clones only, not all of them. The profile shows fewer than 350,000 clones, approximately 90% of them singletons. Specimen: PBMCs or T cells enriched from blood (not recorded which). Receptors were obtained from a woman in her thirties or forties with acute COVID-19.

This chain joins TRBV28 and TRBJ1-1, with 9 positions matching TRBD1. The germline CDR1 and CDR2 sequences are MDHEN and SYDVKM. The V segment lost 3 bases and the J segment 0 bases; nucleotides outside the gene matches: 2. CDR3 length: 15 amino acids. The CDR3 DNA reads TGTGCCAGCAGTTTGGACAGGGGTTTGAACACTGAAGCTTTCTTT. This sequence encodes CASSLDRGLNTEAFF. Based on the CDR3 plus reference TRBV28 and TRBJ1-1, the full variable domain is DVKVTQSSRYLVKRTGEKVFLECVQDMDHENMFWYRQDPGLGLRLIYFSYDVKMKEKGDIPEGYSVSREKKERFSLILESASTNQTSMYLCASSLDRGLNTEAFFGQGTRLTVV.

This clone came up once. This chain uses TRBV2 with TRBJ2-2, with D perhaps TRBD1 (5 bases). The V and J ends lost 6 bases and 2 bases respectively, with 10 bases between them. Germline CDR1 SNHLY, CDR2 FYNNEI. The CDR3 is made up of 14 amino acids. The CDR3 reads CASRKDSNTGELFF. The CDR3 DNA sequence: TGTGCCAGCAGGAAAGACAGCAACACCGGGGAGCTGTTTTTT. Looking up the rest from reference TRBV2 and TRBJ2-2 gives the full variable domain: EPEVTQTPSHQVTQMGQEVILRCVPISNHLYFYWYRQILGQKVEFLVSFYNNEISEKSEIFDDQFSVERPDGSNFTLKIRSTKLEDSAMYFCASRKDSNTGELFFGEGSRLTVL.

CDR3 region: CASSIDPYEQYF. In nucleotides, the CDR3 is TGTGCCAGCTCAATAGATCCCTACGAGCAGTACTTC. The chain couples TRBV18 to TRBJ2-7; D uncertain. Germline V CDR1 and CDR2: KGHSH, LQKENI. Trimming removed 5 bases from V and 2 bases from J, with 7 bases in between. The CDR3 is 12 amino acids.

Here the CDR3 reads CASSLEGLGGLSTDTQYF. The CDR3 region has the DNA TGTGCCAGCAGTTTAGAGGGCTTGGGCGGGCTTAGCACAGATACGCAGTATTTT. The V and J genes are TRBV27 and TRBJ2-3; weak D call: TRBD2 (5 bases). V was pared by 2 bases and J by 0 bases, with 18 bases between. Germline V lookup: CDR1 MNHEY, CDR2 SMNVEV (reference sequence). CDR3 length equals 18 residues.

The CDR3 reads CASSSNPPGHSYEQYF. DNA of the CDR3: TGTGCCAGCAGTTCTAACCCTCCTGGGCACTCCTACGAGCAGTACTTC. This chain connects TRBV6-2 or TRBV6-3 to TRBJ2-7; D gene ambiguous. Deletions cut 4 bases from V and 0 bases from J, with 16 bases between. The CDR3 length is 16 residues. Germline V lookup: CDR1 MNHEY, CDR2 SVGEGT.